These 8 T cell receptor beta chains share one sample of origin, sequenced in a study of T cell repertoires in cytomegalovirus infection. TCRdb itself ran the reads through MiXCR, one entry per CDR3 protein. The sample consists of some 220,000 distinct CDR3 sequences, approximately 13% of them appearing once. The specimen was PBMCs. The receptors shown here come from a human donor in good health (CMV status not recorded). Some clones in this sample may be carry-over from other donors' samples.

This clonotype occurred a few times. The chain employs TRBV7-2 and TRBJ1-1; the D is unclear. Germline V gene data show CDR1 as SGHTA and CDR2 as FQGNSA. Trimming left V 1 base short and J 8 bases short, with 11 bases between. This CDR3 region has 13 residues. CDR3 in DNA: TGTGCCAGCAGCTTAGGGCCTCAGAGGGAAGCTTTCTTT. Translated: CASSLGPQREAFF. The full variable domain, completed using reference TRBV7-2 and TRBJ1-1, is GAGVSQSPSNKVTEKGKDVELRCDPISGHTALYWYRQSLGQGLEFLIYFQGNSAPDKSGLPSDRFSAERTGGSVSTLTIQRTQQEDSAVYLCASSLGPQREAFFGQGTRLTVV.

V gene TRBV19 combines with J gene TRBJ2-1, with TRBD1 identical over 7 bases. Per the germline V gene, CDR1 is LNHDA and CDR2 is SQIVND (reference sequence). The CDR3 sequence is 16 residues long. After removal of 3 bases from V and 7 bases from J, the junction contained 12 bases not matched to a gene. CDR3 DNA: TGTGCCAGTAGTATTAGGGGCAGGGGGTCGGGGAATGAGCAGTTCTTC. It is translated as CASSIRGRGSGNEQFF.

J is TRBJ2-2 and V is TRBV7-9, with D possibly being TRBD2 (6 bases). The ends were cut back, 5 bases at V and 7 bases at J, with 14 bases in the middle. In germline, CDR1 is SEHNR, CDR2 FQNEAQ (reference sequence). The CDR3 extends over 14 amino acids. The CDR3 DNA sequence: TGTGCCAGCAGCCCGACTAGAAGTAACGGGGAGCTGTTTTTT. It yields the protein CASSPTRSNGELFF.

This clonotype has just a few counts. V gene TRBV19 combines with J gene TRBJ1-1; D is unclear. This CDR3 has 14 residues. Trimming removed 3 bases from V and 1 base from J, with 9 bases in between. From germline, CDR1 is LNHDA and CDR2 SQIVND (reference sequence). Here the CDR3 DNA reads TGTGCCAGTAGTATGAAAGCGGGGAACACTGAAGCTTTCTTT. This sequence encodes CASSMKAGNTEAFF.

The chain combines TRBV27 with TRBJ1-2, with 7 positions matching TRBD1. CDR1 and CDR2 from the germline V gene are MNHEY and SMNVEV (reference sequence). Germline trimming cut 5 bases from V and 7 bases from J; bases unmatched to any gene: 10. This CDR3 contains 14 residues. CDR3 in DNA: TGTGCCAGCAGTCCCCGACAGGGCAGGAGTGGCTACACCTTC. Translation: CASSPRQGRSGYTF.

This clonotype was observed a handful of times. This chain connects TRBV25-1 to TRBJ2-7; no reliable D call. CDR1 and CDR2 (germline): MGHDK, SYGVNS. The CDR3 consists of 11 residues. Between the trimmed V and J ends, which lost 4 bases and 3 bases, there was a span of 4 bases. The CDR3, as DNA: TGTGCCAGCAGTGGGATCTACGAGCAGTACTTC. Residues: CASSGIYEQYF.

This clonotype was recorded many times. V and J are TRBV6-2 or TRBV6-3 and TRBJ2-1, with TRBD2 as a possible D gene (8 bases). The CDR3 runs 18 residues. V was trimmed by 0 bases and J by 2 bases, leaving 17 bases between them. CDR1 is MNHEY and CDR2 is SVGEGT in the germline V gene. CDR3 sequence (DNA): TGTGCCAGCAGTTACTCCAACAGGGGCGGGGGGCCCTACAATGAGCAGTTCTTC. This codes for CASSYSNRGGGPYNEQFF.

J is TRBJ1-2 and V is TRBV30, with D tentatively TRBD1 (5 bases). V was clipped by 2 bases and J by 7 bases, with 14 bases between them. This CDR3 has 13 residues. Germline lookup yields CDR1 GTSNPN and CDR2 SVGIG (reference sequence). The CDR3 here is CAWSTGRDVGYTF. DNA of the CDR3: TGTGCCTGGAGTACTGGCAGGGACGTTGGCTACACCTTC. The entire variable domain, with the rest obtained from reference TRBV30 and TRBJ1-2, is as follows: SQTIHQWPATLVQPVGSPLSLECTVEGTSNPNLYWYRQAAGRGLQLLFYSVGIGQISSEVPQNLSASRPQDRQFILSSKKLLLSDSGFYLCAWSTGRDVGYTFGSGTRLTVV.